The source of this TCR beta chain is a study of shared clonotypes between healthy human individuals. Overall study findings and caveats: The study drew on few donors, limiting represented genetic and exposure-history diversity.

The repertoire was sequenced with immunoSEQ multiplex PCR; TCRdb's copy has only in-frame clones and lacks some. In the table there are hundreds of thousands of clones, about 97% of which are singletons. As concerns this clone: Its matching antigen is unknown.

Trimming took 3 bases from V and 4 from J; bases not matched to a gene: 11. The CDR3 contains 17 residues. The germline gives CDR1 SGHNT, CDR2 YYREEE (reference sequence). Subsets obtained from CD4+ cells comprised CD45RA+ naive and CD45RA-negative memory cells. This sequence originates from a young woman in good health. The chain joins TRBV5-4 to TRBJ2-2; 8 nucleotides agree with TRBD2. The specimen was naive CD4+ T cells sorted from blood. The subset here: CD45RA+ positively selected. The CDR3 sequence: CASSSWRSGSSTGELFF. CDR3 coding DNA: TGTGCCAGCAGCTCCTGGCGAAGCGGGAGCAGCACCGGGGAGCTGTTTTTT.